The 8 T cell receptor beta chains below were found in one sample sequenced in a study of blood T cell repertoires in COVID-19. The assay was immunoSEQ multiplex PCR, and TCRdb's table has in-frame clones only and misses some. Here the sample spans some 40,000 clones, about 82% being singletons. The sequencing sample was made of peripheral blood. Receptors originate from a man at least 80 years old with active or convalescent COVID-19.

CDR3 residues: CASSLGGETEAFF. CDR3 DNA: TGTGCCTCCAGCCTCGGTGGGGAGACTGAAGCTTTCTTT. The gene calls are TRBV11-2 and TRBJ1-1; D call uncertain. CDR1 and CDR2 (germline): SGHAT, FQNNGV. Trimming pared 11 bases from V and 5 bases from J, leaving 18 bases between. CDR3 size: 13 residues.

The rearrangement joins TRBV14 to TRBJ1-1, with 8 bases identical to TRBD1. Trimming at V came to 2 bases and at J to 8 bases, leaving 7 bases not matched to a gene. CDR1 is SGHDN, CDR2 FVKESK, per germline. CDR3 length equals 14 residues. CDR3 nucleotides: TGTGCCAGCAGCCAACAGGGGGCATTCCGCGAAGCTTTCTTT. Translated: CASSQQGAFREAFF.

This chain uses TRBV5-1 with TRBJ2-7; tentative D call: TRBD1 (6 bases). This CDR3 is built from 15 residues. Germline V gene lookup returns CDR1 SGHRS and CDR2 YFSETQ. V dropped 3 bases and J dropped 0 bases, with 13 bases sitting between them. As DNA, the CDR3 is TGCGCCAGCAGCTCTGGACAGACAAGCTCCTACGAGCAGTACTTC. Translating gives CASSSGQTSSYEQYF. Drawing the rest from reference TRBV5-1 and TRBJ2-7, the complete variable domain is KAGVTQTPRYLIKTRGQQVTLSCSPISGHRSVSWYQQTPGQGLQFLFEYFSETQRNKGNFPGRFSGRQFSNSRSEMNVSTLELGDSALYLCASSSGQTSSYEQYFGPGTRLTVT.

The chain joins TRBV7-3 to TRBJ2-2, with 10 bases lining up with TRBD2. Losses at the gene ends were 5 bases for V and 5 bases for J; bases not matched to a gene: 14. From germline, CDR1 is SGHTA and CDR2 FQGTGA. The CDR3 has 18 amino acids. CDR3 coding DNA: TGTGCCAGCAGCCAAAATCCAGCGGGAGGGCCTTTTACCGGGGAGCTGTTTTTT. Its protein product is CASSQNPAGGPFTGELFF.

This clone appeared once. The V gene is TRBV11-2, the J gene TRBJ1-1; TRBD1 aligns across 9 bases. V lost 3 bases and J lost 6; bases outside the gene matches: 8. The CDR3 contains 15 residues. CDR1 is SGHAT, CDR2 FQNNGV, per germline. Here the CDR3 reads CASSFRDRDGAEAFF. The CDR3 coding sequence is TGTGCCAGCAGCTTCCGGGACAGGGATGGGGCTGAAGCTTTCTTT.

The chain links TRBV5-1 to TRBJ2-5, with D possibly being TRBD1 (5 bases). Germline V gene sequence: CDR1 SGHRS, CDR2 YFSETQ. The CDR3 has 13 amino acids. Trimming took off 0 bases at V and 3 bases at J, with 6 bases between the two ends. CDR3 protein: CASSLGQKETQYF. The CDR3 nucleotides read TGCGCCAGCAGCTTGGGACAGAAAGAGACCCAGTACTTC.

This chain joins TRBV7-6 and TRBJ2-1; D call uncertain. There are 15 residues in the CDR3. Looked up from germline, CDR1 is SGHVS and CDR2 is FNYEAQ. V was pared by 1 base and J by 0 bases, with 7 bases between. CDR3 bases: TGTGCCAGCAGCTTAGGACTGAACTCCTACAATGAGCAGTTCTTC. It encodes CASSLGLNSYNEQFF.

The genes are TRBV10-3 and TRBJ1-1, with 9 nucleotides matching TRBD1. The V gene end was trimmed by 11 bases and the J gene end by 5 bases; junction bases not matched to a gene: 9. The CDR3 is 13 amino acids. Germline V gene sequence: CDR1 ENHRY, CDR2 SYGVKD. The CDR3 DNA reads TGTGCCGGCGGGGGACAGGGAGGGACTGAAGCTTTCTTT. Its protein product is CAGGGQGGTEAFF.